These T cell receptor beta chains were read from a single sample in a study of graft-versus-host responses after intestinal transplantation. Sequencing was performed with immunoSEQ multiplex PCR; in TCRdb, only in-frame clones are kept and a portion is missing. The repertoire holds approximately 20,000 clones, with approximately 92% as singletons. The material was PBMCs, obtained more than 64 days after intestinal transplantation. The receptors derive from a human patient who received an intestinal transplant, so some T cells may come from the graft donor. The CDR3 runs from the conserved cysteine through the conserved F or W. The D gene is left open where the match is weak. Expanded clones are given a class, and other clones once, few, many or no size at all.

cdr3_aa	cdr3_nt	d_call	j_call	v_call	clone_size
CASSSWEDNSPLHF	TGTGCCAGCAGCTCCTGGGAGGATAATTCACCCCTCCACTTT	.	TRBJ1-6	TRBV9	.
CASSVDGGALTDTQYF	TGTGCCAGCAGCGTAGACGGGGGGGCGTTGACAGATACGCAGTATTTT	TRBD2	TRBJ2-3	TRBV9	.
CASSLGGEKLFF	TGTGCCAGCAGCTTGGGAGGAGAAAAACTGTTTTTT	.	TRBJ1-4	TRBV5-8	.
CASRYTDTQYF	TGTGCCAGCAGGTACACAGATACGCAGTATTTT	.	TRBJ2-3	TRBV2	once
CASSLLGQSPDF	TGTGCCAGCAGCCTCCTGGGACAATCCCCGGACTTC	.	TRBJ2-7	TRBV6-1	.
CASSLRTGGPYEQYF	TGTGCCAGCAGCTTGCGGACAGGGGGCCCCTACGAGCAGTACTTC	TRBD1	TRBJ2-7	TRBV7-8	.
CASSSPSTGEVDEQYF	TGTGCCAGCAGCTCCCCGTCGACAGGGGAAGTAGACGAGCAGTACTTC	TRBD1	TRBJ2-7	TRBV7-6	.
CASSLGSIGSPLHF	TGTGCCAGCAGCTTGGGCAGTATAGGTTCACCCCTCCACTTT	.	TRBJ1-6	TRBV7-9	.
CASSLGGSEETQYF	TGTGCCAGCAGTTTAGGAGGCTCAGAAGAGACCCAGTACTTC	.	TRBJ2-5	TRBV27	.
CASSTKGTSTDTQYF	TGCGCCAGCAGCACCAAAGGGACTAGCACAGATACGCAGTATTTT	.	TRBJ2-3	TRBV4-3	once
CAWQDRDGYTF	TGTGCCTGGCAGGATAGAGATGGCTACACCTTC	.	TRBJ1-2	TRBV30	.
CASSPGPGQGNYEQYF	TGTGCCAGCAGCCCTGGGCCAGGACAGGGAAACTACGAGCAGTACTTC	TRBD1	TRBJ2-7	TRBV7-6	.
CAWSRGSYEQYF	TGTGCCTGGAGTAGGGGGTCCTACGAGCAGTACTTC	.	TRBJ2-7	TRBV30	.
CASEGGGLDTIYF	TGTGCCTCTGAAGGGGGGGGGCTGGACACCATATATTTT	.	TRBJ1-3	TRBV30	.
CASSFMDSYEQYF	TGTGCCAGCAGTTTTATGGACTCCTACGAGCAGTACTTC	.	TRBJ2-7	TRBV27	.
CASSKALLRPLNNYGYTF	TGTGCCAGCAGCAAAGCGCTTTTAAGGCCTCTAAATAACTATGGCTACACCTTC	.	TRBJ1-2	TRBV21-1	.
CASSESLSGNTIYF	TGCGCCAGCAGTGAGTCCCTCTCTGGAAACACCATATATTTT	.	TRBJ1-3	TRBV10-2	.
CASSPQGEWNIAKNIQYF	TGTGCCAGCTCACCGCAGGGGGAGTGGAATATAGCCAAAAACATTCAGTACTTC	TRBD1	TRBJ2-4	TRBV18	.
CASSASGKYNEQFF	TGTGCCAGCAGTGCTTCGGGGAAATACAATGAGCAGTTCTTC	.	TRBJ2-1	TRBV2	.
CASSNTDTQYF	TGTGCCAGCAGCAACACAGATACGCAGTATTTT	.	TRBJ2-3	TRBV5-6	.